This record looks at one TCR beta chain sequence and its context. Measured with immunoSEQ multiplex PCR; TCRdb has only the in-frame clones, and not every one. This sample has roughly 120,000 clones, with about nine tenths found just once. The data belong to a study of blood T cell repertoires in COVID-19. The TCR sequence derives from a human donor with active COVID-19. The donor label of this sample is uncertain. Sequenced material: peripheral blood.

The CDR3 spells CASSPARDTEAFF. Here the CDR3 DNA reads TGTGCCAGCAGCCCGGCCAGGGACACTGAAGCTTTCTTT. V gene TRBV7-3 combines with J gene TRBJ1-1, with D possibly matching TRBD1 (5 bases). Germline V CDR1 and CDR2: SGHTA, FQGTGA. The CDR3 runs to 13 residues. Trimming removed 5 bases from V and 3 bases from J, with 10 bases in between.